The rows below give T cell receptor beta chains drawn from one sample of a study of blood T cell repertoires in COVID-19. Measured with immunoSEQ multiplex PCR; TCRdb has only the in-frame clones, and not every one. The sample lists some 310,000 clones, around 90% occurring once. Material for sequencing was peripheral blood. The receptors derive from a woman aged 40-49 years with COVID-19, enrolled during active disease. Each CDR3 is given with its conserved first and last residue. A D gene is named only where the DNA matches it firmly. The size field is filled for only some rows; it gives once, few, many or a size class.

v_call: TRBV28
j_call: TRBJ1-6
cdr3_length: 14
clone_size: -
d_call: TRBD1
cdr3_aa: CASTGGNYNSPLHF
cdr3_nt: TGTGCCAGCACAGGGGGGAACTATAATTCACCCCTCCACTTT

v_call: TRBV3-1/TRBV3-2
j_call: TRBJ2-7
cdr3_length: 13
clone_size: -
d_call: -
cdr3_aa: CASSAGLTYEQYF
cdr3_nt: TGTGCCAGCAGCGCAGGATTAACCTACGAGCAGTACTTC

v_call: TRBV6-6
j_call: TRBJ2-2
cdr3_length: 14
clone_size: -
d_call: -
cdr3_aa: CATNRPPNTGELFF
cdr3_nt: TGTGCCACTAACAGACCCCCGAACACCGGGGAGCTGTTTTTT

v_call: TRBV6-5
j_call: TRBJ2-5
cdr3_length: 15
clone_size: -
d_call: TRBD1
cdr3_aa: CASSSGTGVAETQYF
cdr3_nt: TGTGCCAGCAGTTCCGGGACAGGGGTTGCAGAGACCCAGTACTTC

v_call: TRBV19
j_call: TRBJ2-7
cdr3_length: 15
clone_size: -
d_call: TRBD2
cdr3_aa: CASSIEAGVSYEQYF
cdr3_nt: TGTGCCAGTAGTATAGAGGCGGGAGTCTCCTACGAGCAGTACTTC

v_call: TRBV29-1
j_call: TRBJ1-3
cdr3_length: 13
clone_size: -
d_call: TRBD1
cdr3_aa: CSVGTGGGNTIYF
cdr3_nt: TGCAGCGTAGGGACAGGGGGTGGAAACACCATATATTTT

v_call: TRBV7-2
j_call: TRBJ2-3
cdr3_length: 11
clone_size: -
d_call: -
cdr3_aa: CASSSTDTQYF
cdr3_nt: TGTGCCAGCAGCTCTACAGATACGCAGTATTTT

v_call: TRBV9
j_call: TRBJ1-2
cdr3_length: 13
clone_size: -
d_call: -
cdr3_aa: CASKAGGSYGYTF
cdr3_nt: TGTGCCAGCAAGGCGGGGGGAAGCTATGGCTACACCTTC

v_call: TRBV4-3
j_call: TRBJ2-2
cdr3_length: 15
clone_size: -
d_call: -
cdr3_aa: CASSQDFLNTGELFF
cdr3_nt: TGCGCCAGCAGCCAAGATTTCCTGAACACCGGGGAGCTGTTTTTT

v_call: TRBV5-4
j_call: TRBJ1-5
cdr3_length: 14
clone_size: once
d_call: TRBD1
cdr3_aa: CASSSGQGDQPQHF
cdr3_nt: TGTGCCAGCAGTTCCGGACAGGGCGATCAGCCCCAGCATTTT

v_call: TRBV9
j_call: TRBJ2-1
cdr3_length: 16
clone_size: -
d_call: TRBD1
cdr3_aa: CASSATPGQAYNEQFF
cdr3_nt: TGTGCCAGCAGCGCGACACCGGGACAGGCTTACAATGAGCAGTTCTTC

v_call: TRBV28
j_call: TRBJ2-7
cdr3_length: 12
clone_size: once
d_call: -
cdr3_aa: CASGRILYEQYF
cdr3_nt: TGTGCCAGCGGGAGGATCCTCTACGAGCAGTACTTC

v_call: TRBV7-6
j_call: TRBJ2-7
cdr3_length: 16
clone_size: few
d_call: TRBD1
cdr3_aa: CASSLRIGTGPGEQYF
cdr3_nt: TGTGCCAGCAGCTTACGCATCGGGACAGGGCCTGGCGAGCAGTACTTC

v_call: TRBV27
j_call: TRBJ2-3
cdr3_length: 14
clone_size: -
d_call: -
cdr3_aa: CASIPSTGTDTQYF
cdr3_nt: TGTGCCAGCATCCCATCGACAGGTACAGATACGCAGTATTTT

v_call: TRBV7-3
j_call: TRBJ2-3
cdr3_length: 16
clone_size: -
d_call: TRBD2
cdr3_aa: CASSQGTSGLTDTQYF
cdr3_nt: TGTGCCAGCAGCCAAGGGACTAGCGGGCTCACAGATACGCAGTATTTT

v_call: TRBV4-2
j_call: TRBJ1-5
cdr3_length: 15
clone_size: -
d_call: -
cdr3_aa: CASGPDRNSNQPQHF
cdr3_nt: TGTGCCAGCGGACCAGACAGGAATAGCAATCAGCCCCAGCATTTT

v_call: TRBV7-3
j_call: TRBJ1-1
cdr3_length: 14
clone_size: -
d_call: TRBD1
cdr3_aa: CASSWSDRGTEAFF
cdr3_nt: TGTGCCAGCAGCTGGTCGGACAGGGGAACTGAAGCTTTCTTT

v_call: TRBV9
j_call: TRBJ1-5
cdr3_length: 16
clone_size: once
d_call: TRBD1
cdr3_aa: CASSAGQGGSNQPQHF
cdr3_nt: TGTGCCAGCAGCGCAGGACAGGGAGGGAGCAATCAGCCCCAGCATTTT

v_call: TRBV28
j_call: TRBJ1-5
cdr3_length: 14
clone_size: -
d_call: -
cdr3_aa: CASRQPGSNQPQHF
cdr3_nt: TGTGCCAGCAGACAACCAGGGAGCAATCAGCCCCAGCATTTT

v_call: TRBV3-1/TRBV3-2
j_call: TRBJ2-3
cdr3_length: 17
clone_size: -
d_call: -
cdr3_aa: CASSHGYRQRSTDTQYF
cdr3_nt: TGTGCCAGCAGCCATGGATACCGACAGAGAAGCACAGATACGCAGTATTTT

v_call: TRBV7-2
j_call: TRBJ2-4
cdr3_length: 16
clone_size: -
d_call: -
cdr3_aa: CASSSYAAGEGNIQYF
cdr3_nt: TGTGCCAGCAGCTCCTACGCGGCAGGGGAAGGAAACATTCAGTACTTC

v_call: TRBV9
j_call: TRBJ2-5
cdr3_length: 14
clone_size: once
d_call: -
cdr3_aa: CASSRRGGKETQYF
cdr3_nt: TGTGCCAGCAGCCGGAGGGGGGGCAAGGAGACCCAGTACTTC

v_call: TRBV5-1
j_call: TRBJ2-2
cdr3_length: 15
clone_size: -
d_call: -
cdr3_aa: CASSLAIGGSGELFF
cdr3_nt: TGCGCCAGCAGCTTGGCAATCGGGGGATCCGGGGAGCTGTTTTTT

v_call: TRBV6-5
j_call: TRBJ2-5
cdr3_length: 16
clone_size: -
d_call: TRBD2
cdr3_aa: CASSSESGPGGETQYF
cdr3_nt: TGTGCCAGCAGTTCCGAAAGCGGGCCCGGGGGGGAGACCCAGTACTTC

v_call: TRBV5-6
j_call: TRBJ1-3
cdr3_length: 15
clone_size: once
d_call: -
cdr3_aa: CASSFVDSSGNTIYF
cdr3_nt: TGTGCCAGCAGCTTCGTCGATAGCTCTGGAAACACCATATATTTT

v_call: TRBV7-9
j_call: TRBJ1-5
cdr3_length: 16
clone_size: -
d_call: -
cdr3_aa: CASSGELGLSNQPQHF
cdr3_nt: TGTGCCAGCAGCGGAGAGTTGGGACTTAGCAATCAGCCCCAGCATTTT

v_call: TRBV5-1
j_call: TRBJ2-5
cdr3_length: 14
clone_size: once
d_call: -
cdr3_aa: CASSSGQPQETQYF
cdr3_nt: TGCGCCAGCAGCTCAGGACAGCCTCAAGAGACCCAGTACTTC

v_call: TRBV5-1
j_call: TRBJ1-4
cdr3_length: 16
clone_size: -
d_call: -
cdr3_aa: CASSFEDGSGGEKLFF
cdr3_nt: TGCGCCAGCAGCTTTGAAGACGGGTCTGGAGGGGAAAAACTGTTTTTT

v_call: TRBV27
j_call: TRBJ2-7
cdr3_length: 15
clone_size: once
d_call: TRBD1
cdr3_aa: CASSFGTGSPYEQYF
cdr3_nt: TGTGCCAGCAGTTTTGGGACAGGGTCGCCCTACGAGCAGTACTTC